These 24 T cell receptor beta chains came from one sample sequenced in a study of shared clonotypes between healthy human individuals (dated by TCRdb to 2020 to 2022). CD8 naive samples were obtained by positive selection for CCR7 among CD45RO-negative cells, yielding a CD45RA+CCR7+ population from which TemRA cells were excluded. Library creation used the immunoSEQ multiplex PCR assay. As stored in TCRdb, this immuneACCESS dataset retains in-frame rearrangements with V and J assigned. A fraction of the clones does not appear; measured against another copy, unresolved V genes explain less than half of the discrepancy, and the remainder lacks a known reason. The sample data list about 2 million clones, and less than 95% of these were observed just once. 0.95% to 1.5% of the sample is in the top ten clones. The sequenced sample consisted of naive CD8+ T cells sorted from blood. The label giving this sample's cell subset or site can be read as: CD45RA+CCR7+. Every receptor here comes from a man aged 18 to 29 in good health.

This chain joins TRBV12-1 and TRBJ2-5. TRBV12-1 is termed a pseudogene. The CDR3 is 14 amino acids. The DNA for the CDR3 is TGTGCCAGCAGCTATCCGACTGGGGAAGAGACCCAGTACTTC. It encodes CASSYPTGEETQYF.

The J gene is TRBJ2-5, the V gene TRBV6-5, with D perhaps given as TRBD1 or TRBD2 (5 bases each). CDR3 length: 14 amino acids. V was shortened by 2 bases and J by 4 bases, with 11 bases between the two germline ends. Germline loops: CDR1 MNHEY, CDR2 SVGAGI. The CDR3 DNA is TGTGCCAGCAGTTACGGGATGGGGGTAGAGACCCAGTACTTC. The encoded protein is CASSYGMGVETQYF.

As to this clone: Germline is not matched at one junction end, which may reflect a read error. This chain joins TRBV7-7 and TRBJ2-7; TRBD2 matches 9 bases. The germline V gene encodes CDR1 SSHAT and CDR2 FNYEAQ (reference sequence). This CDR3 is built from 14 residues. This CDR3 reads CASSLAGVSYEQYF. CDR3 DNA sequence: TGTGCTAGCAGCTTAGCGGGAGTTTCCTACGAGCAGTACTTC.

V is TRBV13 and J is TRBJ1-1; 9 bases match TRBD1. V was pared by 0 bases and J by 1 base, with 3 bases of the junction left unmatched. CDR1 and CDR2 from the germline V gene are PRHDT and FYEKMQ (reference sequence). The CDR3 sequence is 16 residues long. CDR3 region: CASSLGPGQGNTEAFF. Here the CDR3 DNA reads TGTGCCAGCAGCTTAGGGCCGGGACAGGGGAACACTGAAGCTTTCTTT.

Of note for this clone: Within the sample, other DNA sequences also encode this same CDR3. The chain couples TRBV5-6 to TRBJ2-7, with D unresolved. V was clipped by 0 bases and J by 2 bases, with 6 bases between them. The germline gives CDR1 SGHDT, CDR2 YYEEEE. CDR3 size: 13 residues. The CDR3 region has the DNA TGTGCCAGCAGCTTGGAGTCTACCTACGAGCAGTACTTC. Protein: CASSLESTYEQYF.

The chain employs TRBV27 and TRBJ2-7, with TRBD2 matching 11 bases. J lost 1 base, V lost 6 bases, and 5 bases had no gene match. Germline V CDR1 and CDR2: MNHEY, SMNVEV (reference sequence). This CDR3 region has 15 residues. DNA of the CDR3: TGTGCCAGCAGCGTGGGACTAGCGGTATCCTACGAGCAGTACTTC. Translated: CASSVGLAVSYEQYF.

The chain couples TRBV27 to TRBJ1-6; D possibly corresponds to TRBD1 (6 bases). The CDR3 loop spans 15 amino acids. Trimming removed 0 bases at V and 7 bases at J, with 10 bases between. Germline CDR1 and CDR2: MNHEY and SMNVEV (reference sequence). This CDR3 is CASSLSTGFNSPLHF. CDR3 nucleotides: TGTGCCAGCAGTTTATCGACAGGTTTCAATTCACCCCTCCACTTT.

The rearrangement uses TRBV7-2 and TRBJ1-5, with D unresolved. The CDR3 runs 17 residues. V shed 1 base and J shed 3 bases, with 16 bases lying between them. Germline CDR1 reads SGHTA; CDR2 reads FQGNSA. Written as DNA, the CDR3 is TGTGCCAGCAGCTTAGAACAGAGCCCAATATACAATCAGCCCCAGCATTTT. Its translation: CASSLEQSPIYNQPQHF. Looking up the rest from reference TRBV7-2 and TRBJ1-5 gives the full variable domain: GAGVSQSPSNKVTEKGKDVELRCDPISGHTALYWYRQSLGQGLEFLIYFQGNSAPDKSGLPSDRFSAERTGGSVSTLTIQRTQQEDSAVYLCASSLEQSPIYNQPQHFGDGTRLSIL.

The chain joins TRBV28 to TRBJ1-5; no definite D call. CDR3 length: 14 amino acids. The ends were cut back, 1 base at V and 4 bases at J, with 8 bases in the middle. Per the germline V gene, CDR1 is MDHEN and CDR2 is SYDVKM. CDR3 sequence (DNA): TGTGCCAGCAGTTTATTGGACGGTAATCAGCCCCAGCATTTT. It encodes CASSLLDGNQPQHF. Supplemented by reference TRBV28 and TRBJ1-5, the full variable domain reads DVKVTQSSRYLVKRTGEKVFLECVQDMDHENMFWYRQDPGLGLRLIYFSYDVKMKEKGDIPEGYSVSREKKERFSLILESASTNQTSMYLCASSLLDGNQPQHFGDGTRLSIL.

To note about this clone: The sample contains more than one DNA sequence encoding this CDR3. The CDR3 DNA follows: TGTGCCAGCAGTCCCAGGGGTGTGGAGACCCAGTACTTC. The encoded protein is CASSPRGVETQYF. V usage is TRBV6-6 and J usage is TRBJ2-5, with a weak D call TRBD1 (6 bases). There are 13 residues in the CDR3. Germline V CDR1 and CDR2: MNHNY, SVGAGI (reference sequence). V gave up 5 bases and J gave up 5 bases, with 12 bases separating them.

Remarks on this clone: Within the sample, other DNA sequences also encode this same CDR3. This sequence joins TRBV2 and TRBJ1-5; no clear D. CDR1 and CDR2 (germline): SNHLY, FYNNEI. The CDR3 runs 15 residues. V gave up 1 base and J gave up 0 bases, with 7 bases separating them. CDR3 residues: CASSEGAYSNQPQHF. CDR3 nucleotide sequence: TGTGCCAGCAGTGAAGGGGCATATAGCAATCAGCCCCAGCATTTT.

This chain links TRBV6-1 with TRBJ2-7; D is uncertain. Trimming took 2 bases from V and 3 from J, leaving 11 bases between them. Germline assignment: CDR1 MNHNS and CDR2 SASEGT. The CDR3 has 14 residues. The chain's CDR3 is CASSEQDVVYEQYF. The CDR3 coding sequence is TGTGCCAGCAGTGAACAGGATGTGGTCTACGAGCAGTACTTC.

The CDR3 sequence: CASSFLLAGELFF. DNA of the CDR3: TGTGCCAGCAGTTTCCTACTAGCCGGGGAGCTGTTTTTT. The rearrangement joins TRBV27 to TRBJ2-2; a possible D gene is TRBD2 (5 bases). The CDR3 runs to 13 residues. V lost 3 bases and J lost 6, with 8 bases in between. Germline CDR1 MNHEY, CDR2 SMNVEV (reference sequence).

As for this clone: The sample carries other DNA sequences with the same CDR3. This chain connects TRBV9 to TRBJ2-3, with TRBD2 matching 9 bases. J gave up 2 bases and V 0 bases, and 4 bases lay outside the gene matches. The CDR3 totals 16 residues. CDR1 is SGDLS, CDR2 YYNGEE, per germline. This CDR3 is CASSVEAGGLTDTQYF. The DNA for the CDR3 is TGTGCCAGCAGCGTAGAAGCGGGGGGTCTCACAGATACGCAGTATTTT.

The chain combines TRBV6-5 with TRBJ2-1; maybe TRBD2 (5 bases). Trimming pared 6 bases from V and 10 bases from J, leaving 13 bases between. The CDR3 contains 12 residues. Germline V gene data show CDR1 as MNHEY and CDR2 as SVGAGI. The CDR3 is CASSPDGEEQFF. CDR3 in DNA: TGTGCCAGCAGCCCCGACGGGGAAGAGCAGTTCTTC.

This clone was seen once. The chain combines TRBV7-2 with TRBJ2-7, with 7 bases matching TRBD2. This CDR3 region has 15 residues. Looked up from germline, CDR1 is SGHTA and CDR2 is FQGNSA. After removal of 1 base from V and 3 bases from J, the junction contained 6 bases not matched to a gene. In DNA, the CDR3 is TGTGCCAGCAGCTTAGTTCCGGGAGGCTACTACGAGCAGTACTTC. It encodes CASSLVPGGYYEQYF.

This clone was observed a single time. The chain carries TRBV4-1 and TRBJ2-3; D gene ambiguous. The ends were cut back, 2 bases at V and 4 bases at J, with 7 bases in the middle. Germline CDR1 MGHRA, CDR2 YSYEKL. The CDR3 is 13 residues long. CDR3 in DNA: TGCGCCAGCAGCCAAAGAGCCCCAGATACGCAGTATTTT. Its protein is CASSQRAPDTQYF.

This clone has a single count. CDR3 in DNA: TGTGCCAGCAGTTCCTTGACTAGCGGGGGGGCCGACGGGACCCAGTACTTC. This translates into CASSSLTSGGADGTQYF. The chain links TRBV27 to TRBJ2-5; 14 nucleotides line up with TRBD2. CDR1 and CDR2 (germline): MNHEY, SMNVEV (reference sequence). This CDR3 has 17 residues. V was clipped by 4 bases and J by 7 bases; unmatched bases: 11.

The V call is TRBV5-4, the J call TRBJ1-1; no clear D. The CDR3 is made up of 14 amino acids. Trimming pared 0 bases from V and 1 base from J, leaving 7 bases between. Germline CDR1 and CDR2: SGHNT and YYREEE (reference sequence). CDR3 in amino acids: CASSLANRNTEAFF. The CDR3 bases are TGTGCCAGCAGCTTGGCGAATAGGAACACTGAAGCTTTCTTT.

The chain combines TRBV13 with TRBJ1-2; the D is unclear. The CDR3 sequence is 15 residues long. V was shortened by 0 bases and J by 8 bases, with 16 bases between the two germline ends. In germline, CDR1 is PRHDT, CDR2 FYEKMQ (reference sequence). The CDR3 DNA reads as TGTGCCAGCAGCTTAGGCGAGGGAGCCCTAGGGGGCTACACCTTC. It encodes CASSLGEGALGGYTF.

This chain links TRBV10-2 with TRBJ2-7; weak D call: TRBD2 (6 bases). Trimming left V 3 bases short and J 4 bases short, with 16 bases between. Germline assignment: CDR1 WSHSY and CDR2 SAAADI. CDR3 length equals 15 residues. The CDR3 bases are TGCGCCAGCAGTGACCTTTTCGAGCGGGTTTACGAGCAGTACTTC. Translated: CASSDLFERVYEQYF.

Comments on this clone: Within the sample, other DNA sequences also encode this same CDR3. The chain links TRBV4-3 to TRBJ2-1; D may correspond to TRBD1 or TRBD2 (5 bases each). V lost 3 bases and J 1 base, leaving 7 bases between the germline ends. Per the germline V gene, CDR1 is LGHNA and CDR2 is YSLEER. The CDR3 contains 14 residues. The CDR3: CASSQGVSYNEQFF. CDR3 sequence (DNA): TGCGCCAGCAGCCAGGGGGTGTCCTACAATGAGCAGTTCTTC.

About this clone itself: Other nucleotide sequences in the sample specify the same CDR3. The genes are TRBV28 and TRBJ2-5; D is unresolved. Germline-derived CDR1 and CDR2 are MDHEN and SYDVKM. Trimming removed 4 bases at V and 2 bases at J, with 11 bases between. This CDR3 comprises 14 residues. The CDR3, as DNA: TGTGCCAGCAGTTCCCGCGACTTTCAAGAGACCCAGTACTTC. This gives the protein CASSSRDFQETQYF.

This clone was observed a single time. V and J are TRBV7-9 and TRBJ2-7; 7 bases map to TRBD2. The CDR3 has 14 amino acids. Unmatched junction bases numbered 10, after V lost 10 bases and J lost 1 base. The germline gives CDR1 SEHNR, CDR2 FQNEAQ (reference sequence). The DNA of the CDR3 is TGTGCCATCACTCCACTAGCGATGTCCTACGAGCAGTACTTC. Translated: CAITPLAMSYEQYF.